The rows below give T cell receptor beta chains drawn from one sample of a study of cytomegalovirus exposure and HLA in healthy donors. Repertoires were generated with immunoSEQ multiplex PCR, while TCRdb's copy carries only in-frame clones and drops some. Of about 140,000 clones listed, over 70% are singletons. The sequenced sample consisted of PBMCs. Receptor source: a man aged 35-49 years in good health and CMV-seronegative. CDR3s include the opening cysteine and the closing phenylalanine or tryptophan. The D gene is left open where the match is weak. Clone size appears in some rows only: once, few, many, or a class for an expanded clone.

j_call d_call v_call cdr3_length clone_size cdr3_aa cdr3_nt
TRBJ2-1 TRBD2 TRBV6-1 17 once CASSEGSLAGAYNEQFF TGTGCCAGCAGTGAAGGTTCCCTAGCGGGGGCATACAATGAGCAGTTCTTC
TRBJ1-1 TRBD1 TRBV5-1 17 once CASSSYRTGALNTEAFF TGCGCCAGCAGCTCTTATAGGACAGGGGCGCTGAACACTGAAGCTTTCTTT
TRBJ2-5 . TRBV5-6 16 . CASSLETRGSEETQYF TGTGCCAGCAGCTTGGAAACCAGGGGATCGGAGGAGACCCAGTACTTC
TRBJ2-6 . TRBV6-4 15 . CASRKQGSGANVLTF TGTGCCAGCAGAAAACAGGGTTCTGGGGCCAACGTCCTGACTTTC
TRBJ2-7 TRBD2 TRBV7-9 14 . CASSLGLGSYEQYF TGTGCCAGCAGCTTGGGACTAGGCTCCTACGAGCAGTACTTC
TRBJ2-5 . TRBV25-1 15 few CASSPSAGGRETQYF TGTGCCAGCTCCCCGTCAGCAGGGGGGAGGGAGACCCAGTACTTC
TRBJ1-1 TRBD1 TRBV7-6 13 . CASSFNRGTEAFF TGTGCCAGCAGCTTCAACAGGGGGACTGAAGCTTTCTTT
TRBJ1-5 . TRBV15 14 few CATSRDFGGKPQHF TGTGCCACCAGCAGAGATTTTGGGGGGAAGCCCCAGCATTTT
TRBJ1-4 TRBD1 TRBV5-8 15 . CASSAGTGYNEKLFF TGTGCCAGCAGCGCCGGGACAGGCTACAATGAAAAACTGTTTTTT
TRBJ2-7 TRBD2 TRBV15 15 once CATSRVTGGSYEQYF TGTGCCACCAGCAGAGTTACGGGGGGATCCTACGAGCAGTACTTC
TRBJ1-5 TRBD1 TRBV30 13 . CAWGTDSNQPQHF TGTGCCTGGGGGACAGATAGCAATCAGCCCCAGCATTTT
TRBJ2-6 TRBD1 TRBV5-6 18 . CASSWGTGGLSGANVLTF TGTGCCAGCAGCTGGGGGACAGGGGGCCTCTCAGGGGCCAACGTCCTGACTTTC
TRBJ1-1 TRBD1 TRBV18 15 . CASSPLGTGDTEAFF TGTGCCAGCTCACCTCTCGGGACAGGGGACACTGAAGCTTTCTTT
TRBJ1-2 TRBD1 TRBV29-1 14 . CSVEVQGAGYGYTF TGCAGCGTTGAAGTTCAGGGGGCGGGCTATGGCTACACCTTC
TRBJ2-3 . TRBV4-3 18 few CASSQSRSTETSTDTQYF TGCGCCAGCAGCCAAAGCCGATCGACAGAGACTAGCACAGATACGCAGTATTTT
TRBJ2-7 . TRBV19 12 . CASSRTGNEQYF TGTGCCAGTAGCAGAACAGGGAACGAGCAGTACTTC
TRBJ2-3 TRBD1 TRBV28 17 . CASSFIPDREGGDTQYF TGTGCCAGCAGTTTCATTCCGGACAGGGAAGGGGGAGATACGCAGTATTTT
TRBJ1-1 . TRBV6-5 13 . CASSWQDNTEAFF TGTGCCAGCAGTTGGCAGGACAACACTGAGGCTTTCTTT
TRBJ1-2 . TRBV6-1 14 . CASSDRGTSYGYTF TGTGCCAGCAGTGATCGGGGGACTAGCTATGGCTACACCTTC
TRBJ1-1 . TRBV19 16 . CASSPWTVNVNTEAFF TGTGCCAGTAGCCCCTGGACAGTCAACGTGAACACTGAAGCTTTCTTT
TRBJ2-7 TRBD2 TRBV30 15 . CAWTGTSGTFYEQYF TGTGCCTGGACCGGAACTAGCGGGACCTTCTACGAGCAGTACTTC
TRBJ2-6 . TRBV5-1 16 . CASNEATGPGANVLTF TGCGCCAGCAACGAAGCAACAGGGCCTGGGGCCAACGTCCTGACTTTC
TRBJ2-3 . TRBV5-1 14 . CASTQYIGTDTQYF TGCGCCAGCACACAGTACATCGGCACAGATACGCAGTATTTT
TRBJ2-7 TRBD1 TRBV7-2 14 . CASSSRDRGYEQYF TGTGCCAGCAGCTCCCGGGACAGGGGGTACGAGCAGTACTTC
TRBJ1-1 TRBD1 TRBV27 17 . CASRRDRGRDFVPEAFF TGTGCCAGCAGGCGAGACAGGGGGCGCGACTTTGTCCCTGAAGCTTTCTTT
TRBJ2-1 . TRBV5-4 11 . CASSLVEERFF TGTGCCAGCAGCTTGGTGGAGGAGCGGTTCTTC
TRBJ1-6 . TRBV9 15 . CASSARQVNNSPLHF TGTGCCAGCAGCGCCCGACAGGTCAATAATTCACCCCTCCACTTT
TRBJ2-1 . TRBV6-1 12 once CASSEDRFRQFF TGTGCCAGCAGTGAAGACAGGTTTCGGCAGTTCTTC
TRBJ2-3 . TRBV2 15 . CASSRLASNTDTQYF TGTGCCAGCAGTCGGCTAGCGAGTAACACAGATACGCAGTATTTT
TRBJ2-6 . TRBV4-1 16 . CASSHGRGSGANVLTF TGCGCCAGCAGCCACGGGAGAGGCTCTGGGGCCAACGTCCTGACTTTC
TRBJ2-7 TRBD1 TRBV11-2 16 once CASSSHQGVSSYEQYF TGTGCCAGCAGCTCACACCAGGGGGTGAGCTCCTACGAGCAGTACTTC
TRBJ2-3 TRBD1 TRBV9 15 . CASSVRQGAADTQYF TGTGCCAGCAGCGTAAGGCAGGGGGCGGCAGATACGCAGTATTTT
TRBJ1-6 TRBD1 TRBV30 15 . CAWTSLQGYNSPLHF TGTGCCTGGACAAGCCTACAGGGGTATAATTCACCCCTCCACTTT
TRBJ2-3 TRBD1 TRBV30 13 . CAWSVQGADTQYF TGTGCCTGGAGTGTACAGGGGGCAGATACGCAGTATTTT
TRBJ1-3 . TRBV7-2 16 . CASSQATLRAGNTIYF TGTGCCAGCAGCCAAGCAACCCTCAGGGCTGGAAACACCATATATTTT
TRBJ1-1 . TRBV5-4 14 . CASGVQGSRGEAFF TGTGCCAGCGGGGTGCAGGGCTCCAGGGGTGAAGCTTTCTTT
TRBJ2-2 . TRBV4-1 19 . CASSQEYGSGRGYTGELFF TGCGCCAGCAGCCAAGAATACGGTTCGGGGCGGGGATACACCGGGGAGCTGTTTTTT
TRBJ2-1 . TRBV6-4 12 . CASSRTGDEQFF TGTGCCAGCAGTAGGACTGGCGATGAGCAGTTCTTC
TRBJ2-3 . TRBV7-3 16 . CASSLTRAGEGDTQYF TGTGCCAGCAGCTTAACTCGGGCGGGCGAGGGAGATACGCAGTATTTT
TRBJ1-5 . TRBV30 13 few CAWSRSSNQPQHF TGTGCCTGGAGTCGCAGTAGCAATCAGCCCCAGCATTTT
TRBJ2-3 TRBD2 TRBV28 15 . CASSFGGGRTDTQYF TGTGCCAGCAGTTTCGGCGGGGGTCGCACAGATACGCAGTATTTT
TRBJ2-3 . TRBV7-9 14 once CASSDSGISDTQYF TGTGCCAGCAGCGATTCAGGGATATCAGATACGCAGTATTTT
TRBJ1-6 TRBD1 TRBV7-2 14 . CASSSQGFNSPLHF TGTGCCAGCAGCTCACAGGGGTTTAATTCACCCCTCCACTTT
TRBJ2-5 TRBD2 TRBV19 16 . CASRDSLGLGQETQYF TGTGCCAGTAGGGACTCCTTAGGACTAGGACAAGAGACCCAGTACTTC
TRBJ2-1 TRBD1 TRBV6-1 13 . CASNRAGGNEQFF TGTGCCAGCAATAGGGCAGGGGGAAATGAGCAGTTCTTC
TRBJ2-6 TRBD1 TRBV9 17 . CASSERTGTSGANVLTF TGTGCCAGCAGCGAGAGGACAGGGACCTCTGGGGCCAACGTCCTGACTTTC
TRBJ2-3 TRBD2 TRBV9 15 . CASSAGTSGTDTQYF TGTGCCAGCAGCGCCGGGACTAGCGGAACAGATACGCAGTATTTT
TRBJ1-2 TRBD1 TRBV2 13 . CASRQDREDGYTF TGTGCCAGCAGACAGGACAGGGAGGATGGCTACACCTTC
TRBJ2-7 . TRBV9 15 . CASSLEAGRTYEQYF TGTGCCAGCAGCCTAGAGGCGGGACGGACCTACGAGCAGTACTTC
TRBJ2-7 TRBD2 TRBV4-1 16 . CASSLRTSGGAYEQYF TGCGCCAGCAGCTTACGGACTAGCGGGGGGGCCTACGAGCAGTACTTC
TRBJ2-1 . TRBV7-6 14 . CASSLAGGYNEQFF TGTGCCAGCAGCTTAGCGGGGGGTTACAATGAGCAGTTCTTC
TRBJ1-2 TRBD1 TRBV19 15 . CASSIVQGLDYGYTF TGTGCCAGTAGTATAGTACAGGGGCTCGACTATGGCTACACCTTC
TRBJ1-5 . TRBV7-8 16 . CASSLEGAYSNQPQHF TGTGCCAGCAGCTTAGAAGGGGCCTATAGCAATCAGCCCCAGCATTTT
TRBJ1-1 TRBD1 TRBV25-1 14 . CASSPTGESAEAFF TGTGCCAGCAGTCCGACAGGGGAAAGCGCTGAAGCTTTCTTT
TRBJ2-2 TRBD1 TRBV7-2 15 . CASSLMGQGAGELFF TGTGCCAGCAGCTTAATGGGACAGGGGGCCGGGGAGCTGTTTTTT